These T cell receptor beta chains were read from a single sample in a study of T cell changes during pregnancy in multiple sclerosis. Measured with immunoSEQ multiplex PCR; TCRdb has only the in-frame clones, and not every one. The sample records around 57,000 clones, 80% to 90% being singletons. Source: peripheral blood, taken in the first trimester of pregnancy. The receptors were gathered from a female donor with multiple sclerosis, enrolled in a pregnancy study. Each CDR3 is given with its conserved first and last residue. The D gene is left open where the match is weak. Clone size is not always given. Where it is, it says once, few, many or a class for expanded clones.

. | . | TRBJ1-1 | TRBV18 | CASSPRRDINTEAFF | TGTGCCAGCTCACCAAGACGGGATATCAACACTGAAGCTTTCTTT
. | . | TRBJ2-1 | TRBV5-6 | CASSPQGLDYNEQFF | TGTGCCAGCAGCCCCCAGGGGTTAGACTACAATGAGCAGTTCTTC
few | . | TRBJ1-6 | TRBV19 | CASLPRGEGNSPLHF | TGTGCCAGCCTGCCCCGGGGGGAAGGTAATTCACCCCTCCACTTT
. | TRBD1 | TRBJ2-1 | TRBV2 | CASSEGDRAYEQFF | TGTGCCAGCAGTGAAGGGGACAGGGCTTATGAGCAGTTCTTC
. | . | TRBJ1-1 | TRBV4-3 | CASSQVLAALNTEAFF | TGCGCCAGCAGCCAAGTCCTCGCGGCCTTGAACACTGAAGCTTTCTTT
. | TRBD1 | TRBJ1-4 | TRBV4-1 | CASSHGQGRINEKLFF | TGCGCCAGCAGCCACGGACAGGGTAGGATCAATGAAAAACTGTTTTTT
. | . | TRBJ1-2 | TRBV29-1 | CSASHPDGYTF | TGCAGCGCCTCGCATCCGGATGGCTACACCTTC
. | . | TRBJ1-6 | TRBV30 | CAWRGHLKPNSPLHF | TGTGCCTGGCGGGGACATCTTAAGCCTAATTCACCCCTCCACTTT
. | . | TRBJ1-4 | TRBV7-6 | CASSQGEREKLFF | TGTGCCAGCAGCCAAGGAGAGCGGGAAAAACTGTTTTTT
. | . | TRBJ1-2 | TRBV27 | CASRALDYGYTF | TGTGCCAGCAGAGCGCTGGACTATGGCTACACCTTC
. | TRBD1 | TRBJ1-1 | TRBV20-1 | CSADRGSAFF | TGCAGTGCTGACAGGGGGTCGGCTTTCTTT
. | . | TRBJ2-7 | TRBV27 | CASSLSGYASYEQYF | TGTGCCAGCAGTTTATCGGGCTATGCCTCCTACGAGCAGTACTTC
. | . | TRBJ1-1 | TRBV11-2 | CASSPLTEAFF | TGTGCCAGCAGCCCACTTACTGAAGCTTTCTTT
once | TRBD1 | TRBJ2-4 | TRBV6-1 | CASGGQGEAKNIQYF | TGTGCCAGCGGGGGACAGGGGGAGGCCAAAAACATTCAGTACTTC
once | . | TRBJ2-3 | TRBV21-1 | CASRWIPTGSTDTQYF | TGTGCCAGCAGGTGGATCCCCACGGGAAGCACAGATACGCAGTATTTT
. | TRBD2 | TRBJ2-3 | TRBV7-2 | CASRHKGLAGVTDTQYF | TGTGCCAGCAGGCACAAAGGACTAGCGGGGGTTACAGATACGCAGTATTTT
. | TRBD1 | TRBJ1-2 | TRBV19 | CASSQDGQVTFVDGYTF | TGTGCCAGTAGTCAGGACGGACAGGTAACCTTCGTTGATGGCTACACCTTC
. | TRBD2 | TRBJ2-1 | TRBV5-4 | CASSELAGGPYNEQFF | TGTGCCAGCAGCGAACTAGCGGGGGGACCCTACAATGAGCAGTTCTTC
. | TRBD1 | TRBJ1-2 | TRBV18 | CASSAGTGGGYTF | TGTGCCAGCTCGGCCGGGACAGGAGGTGGCTACACCTTC
. | . | TRBJ2-7 | TRBV6-1 | CASSDRGSGTHEQYF | TGTGCCAGCAGTGATAGGGGGAGCGGCACCCACGAGCAGTACTTC
once | . | TRBJ1-1 | TRBV6-5 | CASSYSRWTEAFF | TGTGCCAGCAGTTACAGTCGGTGGACTGAAGCTTTCTTT
. | . | TRBJ2-2 | TRBV27 | CASSLGLKNTGELFF | TGTGCCAGCAGTCTCGGACTGAAGAACACCGGGGAGCTGTTTTTT
many | . | TRBJ1-5 | TRBV7-2 | CASSFLRQPQHF | TGTGCCAGCAGCTTTCTACGTCAGCCCCAGCATTTT
. | TRBD2 | TRBJ2-7 | TRBV27 | CASTSAGAGYEQYF | TGTGCCAGCACTTCAGCGGGAGCCGGTTACGAGCAGTACTTC
. | . | TRBJ1-1 | TRBV9 | CASSVGNAVSGAFF | TGTGCCAGCAGCGTAGGTAACGCGGTCTCTGGGGCTTTCTTT
. | TRBD2 | TRBJ2-1 | TRBV2 | CASSVGSGRTYNEQFF | TGTGCCAGCAGTGTGGGTAGCGGGAGGACGTACAATGAGCAGTTCTTC
. | TRBD1 | TRBJ1-1 | TRBV27 | CASSYTGAEAFF | TGTGCCAGCAGCTATACAGGGGCTGAAGCTTTCTTT
. | TRBD1 | TRBJ2-7 | TRBV7-9 | CASSPRQGANSYEQYF | TGTGCCAGCAGCCCCAGACAGGGGGCGAACTCCTACGAGCAGTACTTC